This T cell receptor (beta chain) was documented in a study of radiotherapy plus CTLA-4 blockade in lung cancer. Study context: Objective responses were observed in approximately 17% of patients, and disease control was achieved by about 30%.

Concerning this clone itself: As yet, its antigen is unknown.

Those patients who had chemo-refractory metastatic non-small-cell lung cancer were given focal radiation along with CTLA-4 blockade through ipilimumab. Broader study findings: Radiotherapy was combined with ipilimumab, and tumor-derived TCR clones then expanded in blood.

Data came from immunoSEQ multiplex PCR; TCRdb stores just in-frame clones and leaves some out. This table has approximately 69,000 clones, over 65% appearing once. This receptor was identified in a human donor with non-small cell lung cancer who had a complete response to radiotherapy plus ipilimumab. This specimen consisted of peripheral blood, obtained from a patient treated with radiotherapy plus ipilimumab.

The CDR3 DNA follows: TGTGCCAGCAGCCTTACAGGCAATGAGCAGTTCTTC. Translated: CASSLTGNEQFF. The J gene is TRBJ2-1, the V gene TRBV7-2, with D possibly TRBD1 on 5 matching bases. The ends were cut back, 5 bases at V and 6 bases at J, with 8 bases in the middle. Germline values: CDR1 SGHTA, CDR2 FQGNSA. The CDR3 runs to 12 residues.